This T cell receptor beta chain was documented in a study of cytomegalovirus exposure and HLA in healthy donors. With 4 bases removed from V and 6 bases from J, the gap between germline ends came to 14 bases. CDR3 length: 14 residues. CDR1 SGHTA and CDR2 FQGTGA come from the germline V gene. Regarding the study as a whole: Association of around 17,000 TCR beta sequences with HLA alleles was found at 0.05 false discovery rate in a later analysis.

PCR involved 60 Vbeta and 13 Jbeta primers. TCRdb's copy holds only in-frame clones and misses some; the assay was immunoSEQ multiplex PCR. The sample contains approximately 130,000 clones, about 80% of which appear only once. Concerning this clone itself: The antigen is undetermined.

The sample was PBMCs. The receptor was isolated from a boy aged 2 to 10 in good health and CMV-seronegative. This sequence joins TRBV7-3 and TRBJ2-3, with D unclear. The CDR3 here is CASSSRPWRDTQYF. The CDR3 DNA reads as TGTGCCAGCAGCTCCCGCCCCTGGCGGGATACGCAGTATTTT. Based on the CDR3 plus reference TRBV7-3 and TRBJ2-3, the full variable domain is GAGVSQTPSNKVTEKGKYVELRCDPISGHTALYWYRQSLGQGPEFLIYFQGTGAADDSGLPNDRFFAVRPEGSVSTLKIQRTERGDSAVYLCASSSRPWRDTQYFGPGTRLTVL.